A single sample gave rise to the 28 T cell receptor beta chains below, sequenced in a study of shared clonotypes between healthy human individuals. The method was immunoSEQ multiplex PCR; TCRdb's version includes in-frame clones alone and lacks a portion of them. The table includes about 92,000 clones, 60% to 75% detected once. Material: memory CD8+ T cells sorted from blood. Sample subset: CD45RO+ cells pooled with CCR7-negative TemRA cells. The receptors were sampled from a man in his thirties or forties in good health.

This rearrangement joins TRBV7-2 to TRBJ1-1, with D perhaps matching TRBD1 (5 bases). Between the trimmed V and J ends, which lost 1 base and 2 bases, there was a span of 20 bases. Germline lookup yields CDR1 SGHTA and CDR2 FQGNSA. The CDR3 length is 18 residues. The CDR3 loop reads CASSLVGHSRVLNTEAFF. Written as DNA, the CDR3 is TGTGCCAGCAGCTTAGTAGGACACAGTAGGGTTTTAAACACTGAAGCTTTCTTT.

The V and J genes are TRBV6-6 and TRBJ2-7; D is uncertain. The CDR3 contains 13 residues. Per the germline V gene, CDR1 is MNHNY and CDR2 is SVGAGI (reference sequence). Trimming shortened V by 0 bases and J by 2 bases, and 5 bases separated the two germline ends. This CDR3 reads CASSYSLAYEQYF. The DNA of the CDR3 is TGTGCCAGCAGTTACTCGCTGGCCTACGAGCAGTACTTC.

The chain joins TRBV2 to TRBJ2-7, with D possibly TRBD1 on 6 matching bases. The CDR3 spans 14 residues. Germline CDR1 SNHLY, CDR2 FYNNEI. V was clipped by 6 bases and J by 5 bases, with 17 bases between them. The CDR3 is CASSPTGPKDEQYF. CDR3 bases: TGTGCCAGCAGCCCCACAGGGCCTAAGGACGAGCAGTACTTC.

Many counts were recorded for this clone. This chain uses TRBV7-8 with TRBJ2-7; TRBD2 might be the D (5 bases). Germline V CDR1 and CDR2: SGHVS, FQNEAQ. The CDR3 spans 12 residues. V lost 4 bases and J lost 4, with 8 bases in between. The chain's CDR3 is CASSSDLYEQYF. Written as DNA, the CDR3 is TGTGCCAGCAGCTCGGACTTATACGAGCAGTACTTC.

There are a few counts of this clone. This chain connects TRBV6-6 to TRBJ2-5, with 10 positions matching TRBD1. Germline V lookup: CDR1 MNHNY, CDR2 SVGAGI (reference sequence). V dropped 2 bases and J dropped 3; count of bases not matched to a gene: 3. This CDR3 region has 15 residues. In nucleotides, the CDR3 is TGTGCCAGCAGTTACCCCGGGACAGGGGAAGAGACCCAGTACTTC. It encodes CASSYPGTGEETQYF.

V gene TRBV4-3 combines with J gene TRBJ2-1; D may be TRBD2 (5 bases). This CDR3 contains 16 residues. The ends were cut back, 0 bases at V and 5 bases at J, with 14 bases in the middle. The germline V gene has CDR1 LGHNA and CDR2 YSLEER. This chain's CDR3 is CASSQETSGTHNEQFF. In nucleotides, the CDR3 is TGCGCCAGCAGCCAAGAGACAAGCGGTACACACAATGAGCAGTTCTTC.

V and J are TRBV28 and TRBJ2-6; D not resolved. V lost 5 bases and J 0 bases, leaving 8 bases between the germline ends. CDR1 is MDHEN and CDR2 is SYDVKM in the germline V gene. There are 15 residues in the CDR3. The CDR3: CASSTLLSGANVLTF. In DNA, the CDR3 is TGTGCCAGCAGTACTCTCCTCTCTGGGGCCAACGTCCTGACTTTC.

The chain links TRBV13 to TRBJ2-1; D is unclear. Germline CDR1 reads PRHDT; CDR2 reads FYEKMQ (reference sequence). V was pared by 4 bases and J by 0 bases, with 13 bases between. The CDR3 totals 16 residues. CDR3 region: CASSSIWASSYNEQFF. The CDR3 nucleotides read TGTGCCAGCAGCTCCATTTGGGCAAGCTCCTACAATGAGCAGTTCTTC.

The DNA for the CDR3 is TGTGCCAGCAGCCTCCGGCGGGTAGCGCCGAACACCGGGGAGCTGTTTTTT. Translating gives CASSLRRVAPNTGELFF. The chain joins TRBV7-9 to TRBJ2-2, with D possibly TRBD2 on 5 matching bases. Germline CDR1 and CDR2: SEHNR and FQNEAQ (reference sequence). Trimming removed 5 bases from V and 0 bases from J, with 16 bases in between. The CDR3 extends over 17 amino acids.

The chain couples TRBV9 to TRBJ2-3; D remains ambiguous. Germline values: CDR1 SGDLS, CDR2 YYNGEE. The CDR3 length is 15 residues. V dropped 0 bases and J dropped 1 base, with 9 bases sitting between them. CDR3 region: CASSVDDGRTDTQYF. CDR3 in DNA: TGTGCCAGCAGCGTAGACGACGGCCGCACAGATACGCAGTATTTT.

The J gene is TRBJ2-3, the V gene TRBV29-1; 9 bases are a match to TRBD2. The CDR3 loop spans 14 amino acids. V trimming: 7 bases; J trimming: 4 bases; junction bases outside the gene matches: 9. In germline, CDR1 is SQVTM, CDR2 ANQGSEA. CDR3 coding DNA: TGCAGCGCAACCGGGACTAGCACCGCAGATACGCAGTATTTT. The encoded protein is CSATGTSTADTQYF.

The chain joins TRBV9 to TRBJ2-7; D gene ambiguous. The germline CDR1 and CDR2 sequences are SGDLS and YYNGEE. Trimming cost V 3 bases and J 1 base, with 11 bases left between them. This CDR3 contains 14 residues. The DNA for the CDR3 is TGTGCCAGCAGCGCCCCAAAGTTTTCCTACGAGCAGTACTTC. Translated, it gives CASSAPKFSYEQYF.

The gene calls are TRBV10-3 and TRBJ2-7; 12 bases match TRBD2. The CDR3 loop spans 14 amino acids. The germline V gene encodes CDR1 ENHRY and CDR2 SYGVKD. The J segment lost 1 base and the V segment lost 8 bases, leaving 3 bases of the junction unmatched. The CDR3 reads CAIRLAGASYEQYF. The CDR3 coding sequence is TGTGCCATCCGACTAGCGGGAGCTTCCTACGAGCAGTACTTC.

This clone was picked up a small number of times. The chain employs TRBV7-6 and TRBJ2-7; 7 positions agree with TRBD2. The trim removed 4 bases at V and 0 bases at J, leaving 0 bases unmatched. Germline assignment: CDR1 SGHVS and CDR2 FNYEAQ. The CDR3 extends over 13 amino acids. Here the CDR3 DNA reads TGTGCCAGCAGCTGGGAGGGCTCCTACGAGCAGTACTTC. It codes for CASSWEGSYEQYF.

The gene calls are TRBV27 and TRBJ2-7; D is undetermined. The germline V gene encodes CDR1 MNHEY and CDR2 SMNVEV (reference sequence). V dropped 10 bases and J dropped 2 bases, with 21 bases sitting between them. The CDR3 runs 15 residues. CDR3 in amino acids: CATSLNAAPPYEQYF. Written as DNA, the CDR3 is TGTGCCACCTCGCTTAACGCCGCTCCACCCTACGAGCAGTACTTC.

This clone was picked up many times. V and J are TRBV6-4 and TRBJ2-3; the D gene is possibly TRBD2 (6 bases). Germline V gives CDR1 MRHNA, CDR2 SNTAGT. The V end lost 4 bases, the J end lost 0 bases, and 8 bases lay between the germline ends. CDR3 length: 14 residues. The CDR3 bases are TGTGCCAGCAGTGCCGGGACTAGCACAGATACGCAGTATTTT. Encoded protein: CASSAGTSTDTQYF.

The genes are TRBV5-5 and TRBJ1-4; D call uncertain. The V gene lost 3 bases and the J gene lost 8 bases, with 11 bases spanning the gap. Germline V CDR1 and CDR2: SGHKS, YYEKEE (reference sequence). The CDR3 spans 13 residues. DNA for the CDR3: TGTGCCAGCAGCTGGATCCTTAGGGAAAAACTGTTTTTT. Translated, it gives CASSWILREKLFF.

This clone was detected many times. The V call is TRBV6-1, the J call TRBJ2-1; TRBD2 is a possible D gene (5 bases). The CDR3 totals 13 residues. CDR1 is MNHNS and CDR2 is SASEGT in the germline V gene. Between the trimmed V and J ends, which lost 9 bases and 2 bases, there was a span of 11 bases. DNA for the CDR3: TGTGCCAGTGAACTAGGCGCCTACAATGAGCAGTTCTTC. It is translated as CASELGAYNEQFF.

There are a few counts of this clone. Distinct nucleotide sequences in the sample also encode this CDR3. The V and J genes are TRBV7-9 and TRBJ2-7; D is perhaps TRBD2 (6 bases). The CDR3 loop spans 15 amino acids. In germline, CDR1 is SEHNR, CDR2 FQNEAQ (reference sequence). V was clipped by 6 bases and J by 4 bases, with 19 bases between them. Written as DNA, the CDR3 is TGTGCCAGCAGACCCCGCGGGCGGGACCGGTACGAGCAGTACTTC. Encoded protein: CASRPRGRDRYEQYF.

There are a few counts of this clone. This chain uses TRBV11-2 with TRBJ2-1; D not resolved. This CDR3 has 15 amino acids. Per germline, CDR1 SGHAT and CDR2 FQNNGV. The V end was cut by 6 bases, the J end by 1 base, with 13 bases between. CDR3 residues: CASSFDIPSYNEQFF. The CDR3 DNA is TGTGCCAGCAGTTTTGACATACCGTCCTACAATGAGCAGTTCTTC.

V usage is TRBV7-2 and J usage is TRBJ2-7, with D possibly called TRBD1 or TRBD2 (6 bases each). V was pared by 5 bases and J by 4 bases, with 18 bases between. CDR3 size: 15 residues. Per the germline V gene, CDR1 is SGHTA and CDR2 is FQGNSA. The CDR3 nucleotides read TGTGCCAGCAGCCTCTTGACTAGGGGGAGATACGAGCAGTACTTC. It codes for CASSLLTRGRYEQYF.

The J gene is TRBJ2-3, the V gene TRBV11-1; D call uncertain. Per the germline V gene, CDR1 is SGHAT and CDR2 is FQDESV (reference sequence). V was shortened by 4 bases and J by 2 bases, with 7 bases between the two germline ends. The CDR3 contains 13 residues. As DNA, the CDR3 is TGTGCCAGCAGCTCACCGGCCACAGATACGCAGTATTTT. Amino acid sequence: CASSSPATDTQYF. The variable domain in full, completed from reference TRBV11-1 and TRBJ2-3, reads EAEVAQSPRYKITEKSQAVAFWCDPISGHATLYWYRQILGQGPELLVQFQDESVVDDSQLPKDRFSAERLKGVDSTLKIQPAELGDSAMYLCASSSPATDTQYFGPGTRLTVL.

This chain connects TRBV5-5 to TRBJ2-7; a possible D gene is TRBD1 (6 bases). This CDR3 comprises 14 residues. V shed 8 bases and J shed 3 bases, with 18 bases lying between them. CDR1 and CDR2 (germline): SGHKS, YYEKEE (reference sequence). In nucleotides, the CDR3 is TGTGCCAGAAGAAAACAGGGTACGGTCTACGAGCAGTACTTC. Translated, it gives CARRKQGTVYEQYF.

This clone was seen once. Other DNA sequences of this sample code for an identical CDR3. The CDR3 sequence is CASSLPQGGMNIQYF. In DNA, the CDR3 is TGTGCCAGCAGCTTGCCGCAGGGGGGTATGAACATTCAGTACTTC. The rearrangement links TRBV5-4 to TRBJ2-4; D is possibly TRBD1 (7 bases). Germline V CDR1 and CDR2: SGHNT, YYREEE (reference sequence). Trimming cost V 1 base and J 7 bases, with 15 bases left between them. This CDR3 region has 15 residues.

This clone was recorded a few times. The V and J genes are TRBV2 and TRBJ1-2, with TRBD1 as a possible D gene (5 bases). CDR1 and CDR2 (germline): SNHLY, FYNNEI. V gave up 7 bases and J gave up 6 bases, with 15 bases separating them. This CDR3 contains 13 residues. The CDR3 protein is CASIRGGADGYTF. CDR3 coding DNA: TGTGCCAGCATCCGAGGCGGGGCTGATGGCTACACCTTC.

The chain combines TRBV5-5 with TRBJ1-5; D is ambiguous. CDR3 length: 16 residues. Trimming stripped 0 bases from V and 4 bases from J, with 14 bases between. Germline V gives CDR1 SGHKS, CDR2 YYEKEE (reference sequence). The CDR3 sequence: CASSLESQMGNQPQHF. CDR3 in DNA: TGTGCCAGCAGCTTGGAGTCGCAGATGGGGAATCAGCCCCAGCATTTT.

This clone has ten or more counts. The chain recombines TRBV13 with TRBJ2-1; D ambiguous. From germline, CDR1 is PRHDT and CDR2 FYEKMQ (reference sequence). The CDR3 extends over 13 amino acids. With 5 bases removed from V and 6 bases from J, the gap between germline ends came to 11 bases. As DNA, the CDR3 is TGTGCCAGCAGCCCCCCTTCTCGCAATGAGCAGTTCTTC. It yields the protein CASSPPSRNEQFF.

This chain uses TRBV7-6 with TRBJ1-3; D is unresolved. V dropped 5 bases and J dropped 3 bases, with 14 bases sitting between them. CDR3 length: 15 residues. The germline gives CDR1 SGHVS, CDR2 FNYEAQ. DNA for the CDR3: TGTGCCAGCAGCAGTAGACCCGGTAATGGAAACACCATATATTTT. Residues: CASSSRPGNGNTIYF.